This TCR beta chain is from a study of regulatory T cells in long-lasting Graves disease. This clonotype was detected ten times or more. Arm-PCR of CDR3 regions and iRepertoire HTBI primers were the basis on which TCR beta libraries were built. TCRdb processed the multiplex PCR reads anew with MiXCR; each CDR3 protein has one entry. This table holds 540,000 or so distinct CDR3 sequences, about 14% found once. Sample time point: newly diagnosed GD, antithyroid drugs for less than 3 months. Isolated PBMC RNA provided the starting material for the TCR library. The V end lost 5 bases, the J end lost 3 bases, and 13 bases lay between the germline ends. This CDR3 contains 14 residues. Germline lookup yields CDR1 SEHNR and CDR2 FQNEAQ (reference sequence). These data were also filed under a second study, of T cells in Graves' hyperthyroidism and ophthalmopathy. That report notes: Most thyroid clonotypes expanded above 0.001 appeared in blood too. In simple terms, a model built on 13 V-J features told ophthalmopathy apart from stable hyperthyroidism.

The rearrangement uses TRBV7-9 and TRBJ1-1; D unclear. The TCR was taken from a man between 25 and 39 years old with Graves disease. The sample consisted of peripheral blood mononuclear cells (PBMCs), taken at new diagnosis, from a patient treated with antithyroid drugs. For the CDR3, the DNA is TGTGCCAGCAGCCCGGGGAGAGGGTACACTGAAGCTTTCTTT. It codes for CASSPGRGYTEAFF.